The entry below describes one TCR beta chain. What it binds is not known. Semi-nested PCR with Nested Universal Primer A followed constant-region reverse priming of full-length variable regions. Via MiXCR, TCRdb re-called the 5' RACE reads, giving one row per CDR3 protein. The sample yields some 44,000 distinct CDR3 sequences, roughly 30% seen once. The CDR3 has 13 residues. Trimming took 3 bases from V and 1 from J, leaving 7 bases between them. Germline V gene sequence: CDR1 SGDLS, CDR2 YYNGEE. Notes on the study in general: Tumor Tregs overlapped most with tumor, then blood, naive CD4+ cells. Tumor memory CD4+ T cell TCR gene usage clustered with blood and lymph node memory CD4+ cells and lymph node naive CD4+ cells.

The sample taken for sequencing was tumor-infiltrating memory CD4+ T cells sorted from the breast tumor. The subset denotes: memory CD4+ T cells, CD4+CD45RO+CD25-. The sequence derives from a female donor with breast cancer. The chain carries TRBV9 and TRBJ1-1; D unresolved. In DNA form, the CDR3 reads TGTGCCAGCAGCGGAGAGGGGAACACTGAAGCTTTCTTT. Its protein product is CASSGEGNTEAFF.